Below, one TCR beta chain is given with its context. The antigen remains unidentified. The germline gene is not matched at one end of the junction; a read error may be the cause. These data belong to a study of post-analysis software for immune sequencing data. Overall study results and limits: Included in a set of roughly five TRBV segments more frequent in patients than controls were TRBV5-6, TRBV5-1 and TRBV20-1.

Carried by the TCR beta cDNA libraries were unique molecular identifiers. MiXCR was run by TCRdb on the PCR reads, yielding one entry per CDR3 protein. The table lists over 250,000 distinct CDR3 sequences, approximately 34% of them singletons. This CDR3 has 15 residues. Germline V CDR1 and CDR2: KGHSH, LQKENI. V usage is TRBV18 and J usage is TRBJ1-6, with D tentatively TRBD1 (5 bases). This TCR derives from a girl aged 10 to 17 with multiple sclerosis. What was sequenced was blood. CDR3 region: CASSVDSQDETPPHF. In DNA form, the CDR3 reads TGTGCCAGCTCCGTTGACAGCCAGGATGAGACACCCCCCCACTTT.